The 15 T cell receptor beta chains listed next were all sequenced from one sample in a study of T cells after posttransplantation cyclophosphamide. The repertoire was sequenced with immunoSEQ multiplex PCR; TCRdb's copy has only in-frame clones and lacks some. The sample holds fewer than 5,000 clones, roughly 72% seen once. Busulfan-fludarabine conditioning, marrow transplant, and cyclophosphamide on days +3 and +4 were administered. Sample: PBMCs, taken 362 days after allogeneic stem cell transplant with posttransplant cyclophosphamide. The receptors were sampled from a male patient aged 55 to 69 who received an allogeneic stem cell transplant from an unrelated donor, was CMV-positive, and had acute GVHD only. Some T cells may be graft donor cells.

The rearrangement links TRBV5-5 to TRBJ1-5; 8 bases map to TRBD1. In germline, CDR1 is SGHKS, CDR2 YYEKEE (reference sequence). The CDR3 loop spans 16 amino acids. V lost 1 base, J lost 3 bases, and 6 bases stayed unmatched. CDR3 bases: TGTGCCAGCAGCTTGCGGGCAGGGGGCCCCAATCAGCCCCAGCATTTT. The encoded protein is CASSLRAGGPNQPQHF. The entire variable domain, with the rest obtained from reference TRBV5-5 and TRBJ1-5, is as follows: DAGVTQSPTHLIKTRGQQVTLRCSPISGHKSVSWYQQVLGQGPQFIFQYYEKEERGRGNFPDRFSARQFPNYSSELNVNALLLGDSALYLCASSLRAGGPNQPQHFGDGTRLSIL.

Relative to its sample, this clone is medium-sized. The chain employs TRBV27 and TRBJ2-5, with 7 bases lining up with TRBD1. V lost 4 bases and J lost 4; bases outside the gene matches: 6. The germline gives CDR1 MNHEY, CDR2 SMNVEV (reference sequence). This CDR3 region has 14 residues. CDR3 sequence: CASSSGTVGETQYF. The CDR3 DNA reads TGTGCCAGCAGTTCCGGGACAGTCGGAGAGACCCAGTACTTC.

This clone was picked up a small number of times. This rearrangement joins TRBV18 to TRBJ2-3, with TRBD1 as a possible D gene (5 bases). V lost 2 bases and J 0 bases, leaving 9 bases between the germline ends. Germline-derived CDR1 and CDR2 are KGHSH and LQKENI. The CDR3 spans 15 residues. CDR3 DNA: TGTGCCAGCTCACCAGGGGCAGGGAGCACAGATACGCAGTATTTT. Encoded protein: CASSPGAGSTDTQYF.

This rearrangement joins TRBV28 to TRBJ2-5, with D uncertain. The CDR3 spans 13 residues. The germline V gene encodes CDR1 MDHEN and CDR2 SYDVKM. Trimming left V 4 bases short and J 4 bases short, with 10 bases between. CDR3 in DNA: TGTGCCAGCAGTTCAGCGCTAAGAGAGACCCAGTACTTC. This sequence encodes CASSSALRETQYF. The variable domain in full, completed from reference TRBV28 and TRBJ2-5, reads DVKVTQSSRYLVKRTGEKVFLECVQDMDHENMFWYRQDPGLGLRLIYFSYDVKMKEKGDIPEGYSVSREKKERFSLILESASTNQTSMYLCASSSALRETQYFGPGTRLLVL.

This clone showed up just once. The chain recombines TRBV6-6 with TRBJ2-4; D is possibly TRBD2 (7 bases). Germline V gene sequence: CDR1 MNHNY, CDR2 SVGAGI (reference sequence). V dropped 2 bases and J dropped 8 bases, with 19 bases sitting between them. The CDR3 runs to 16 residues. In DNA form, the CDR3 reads TGTGCCAGCAGTTACGGGGGGGGGCTGCACGGGGACATTCAGTACTTC. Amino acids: CASSYGGGLHGDIQYF.

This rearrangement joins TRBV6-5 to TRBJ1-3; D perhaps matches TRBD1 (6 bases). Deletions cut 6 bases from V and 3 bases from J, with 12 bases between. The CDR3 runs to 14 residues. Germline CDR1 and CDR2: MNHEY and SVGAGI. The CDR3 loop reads CASSQTGLGNTIYF. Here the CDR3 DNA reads TGTGCCAGCAGCCAAACAGGGCTTGGAAACACCATATATTTT.

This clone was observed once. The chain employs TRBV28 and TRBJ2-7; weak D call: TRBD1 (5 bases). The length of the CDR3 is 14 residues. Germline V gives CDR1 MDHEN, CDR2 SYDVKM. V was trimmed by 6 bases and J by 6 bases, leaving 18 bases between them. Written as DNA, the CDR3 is TGTGCCAGCAGCCCTTCCGGTGGGGCCCGCGAGCAGTACTTC. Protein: CASSPSGGAREQYF.

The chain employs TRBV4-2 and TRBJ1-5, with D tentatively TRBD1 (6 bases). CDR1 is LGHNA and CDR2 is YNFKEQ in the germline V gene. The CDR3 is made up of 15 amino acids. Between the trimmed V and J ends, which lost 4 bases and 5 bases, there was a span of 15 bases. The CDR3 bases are TGTGCCAGCAGCCCCTTCGGGACAACTGATCAGCCCCAGCATTTT. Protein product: CASSPFGTTDQPQHF.

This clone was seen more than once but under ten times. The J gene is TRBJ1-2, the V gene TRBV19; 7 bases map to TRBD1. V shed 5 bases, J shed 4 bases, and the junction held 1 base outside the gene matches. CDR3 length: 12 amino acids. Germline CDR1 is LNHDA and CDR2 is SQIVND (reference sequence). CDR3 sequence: CASSRQGYGYTF. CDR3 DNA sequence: TGTGCCAGTAGTCGACAGGGCTATGGCTACACCTTC.

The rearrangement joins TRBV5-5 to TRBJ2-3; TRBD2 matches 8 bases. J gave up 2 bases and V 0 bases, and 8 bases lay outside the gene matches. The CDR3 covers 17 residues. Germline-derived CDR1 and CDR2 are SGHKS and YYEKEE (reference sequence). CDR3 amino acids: CASSLEASGGPTDTQYF. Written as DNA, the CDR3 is TGTGCCAGCAGCTTGGAGGCGAGCGGGGGACCCACAGATACGCAGTATTTT.

The CDR3 sequence: CASSYGTSGGYEQYF. CDR3 nucleotide sequence: TGTGCCAGCAGTTACGGGACTAGCGGGGGTTACGAGCAGTACTTC. The rearrangement joins TRBV6-5 to TRBJ2-7; 14 bases are shared with TRBD2. The V gene end was trimmed by 2 bases and the J gene end by 4 bases; junction bases not matched to a gene: 1. Germline CDR1 is MNHEY and CDR2 is SVGAGI. The CDR3 length is 15 residues.

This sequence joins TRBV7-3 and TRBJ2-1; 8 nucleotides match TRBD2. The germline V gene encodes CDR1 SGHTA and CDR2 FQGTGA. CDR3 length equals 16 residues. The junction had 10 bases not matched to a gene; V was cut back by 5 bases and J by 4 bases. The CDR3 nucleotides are TGTGCCAGCAGCGAATCAGCGGGAGTGTCGTACAATGAGCAGTTCTTC. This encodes CASSESAGVSYNEQFF.

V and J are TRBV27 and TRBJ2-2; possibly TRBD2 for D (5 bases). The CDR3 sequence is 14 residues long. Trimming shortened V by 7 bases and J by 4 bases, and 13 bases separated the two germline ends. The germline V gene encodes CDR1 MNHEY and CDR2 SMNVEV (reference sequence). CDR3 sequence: CASTPGIGTGELFF. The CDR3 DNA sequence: TGTGCCAGCACCCCGGGAATTGGCACCGGGGAGCTGTTTTTT.

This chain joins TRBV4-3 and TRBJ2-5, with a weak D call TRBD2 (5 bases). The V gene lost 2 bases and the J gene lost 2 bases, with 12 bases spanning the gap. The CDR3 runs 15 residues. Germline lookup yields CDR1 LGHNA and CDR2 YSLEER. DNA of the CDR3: TGCGCCAGCAGCCAATGGCGGGCAGTACAAGAGACCCAGTACTTC. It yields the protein CASSQWRAVQETQYF.

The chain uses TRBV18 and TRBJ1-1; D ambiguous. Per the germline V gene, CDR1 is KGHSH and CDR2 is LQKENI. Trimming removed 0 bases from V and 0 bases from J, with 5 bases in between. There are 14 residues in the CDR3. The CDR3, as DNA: TGTGCCAGCTCACCACCCGGAGTGAACACTGAAGCTTTCTTT. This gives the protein CASSPPGVNTEAFF.